This TCR beta chain was obtained from a study of T cell responses to AZD1222 COVID-19 vaccine. Method: immunoSEQ multiplex PCR; TCRdb's copy keeps in-frame clones and lacks some. Of about 130,000 clones listed, roughly 86% were seen once; the top ten hold approximately 12%. With respect to this clone: Antigen unknown.

CDR1 is SGHRS, CDR2 YFSETQ, per germline. The V and J ends lost 0 bases and 3 bases respectively, with 13 bases between them. This CDR3 region has 15 residues. General study points: Distributed over spike, vaccine-associated CD4 TCRs predominated at 160-218 and 743-854.

The sequencing here drew on peripheral blood, taken on day 0 of AZD1222 vaccination. The chain uses TRBV5-1 and TRBJ2-7; D gene ambiguous. This sequence originates from an adult in good health. The CDR3 reads CASSLGPQAVYEQYF. Written as DNA, the CDR3 is TGCGCCAGCAGCTTGGGACCCCAGGCAGTCTACGAGCAGTACTTC. The full variable domain, with the rest looked up from reference TRBV5-1 and TRBJ2-7, is KAGVTQTPRYLIKTRGQQVTLSCSPISGHRSVSWYQQTPGQGLQFLFEYFSETQRNKGNFPGRFSGRQFSNSRSEMNVSTLELGDSALYLCASSLGPQAVYEQYFGPGTRLTVT.